The TCR beta chain described here comes from a study of T cell repertoires in cytomegalovirus infection. Study-wide context: Recently identified HLA-C-restricted CMV epitopes were used, and well-studied HLA-B-restricted CMV epitopes were used as well. From public TCR beta signatures came an indication of both CMV infection and matching HLA type. Study outcomes and limitations: Adding up the frequency of public TCR beta families identified people who carried CMV plus the relevant HLA. Clonotypes of TCR beta that were HLA-C-restricted and CMV-specific dominated the ex vivo response.

TCRdb re-called the reads with MiXCR, one entry per CDR3 protein. The table lists roughly 800,000 distinct CDR3 sequences, almost 30% of them singletons. Worth noting for this clonotype: Antigen specificity is unknown.

Trimming stripped 5 bases from V and 3 bases from J, with 17 bases between. The CDR3 has 16 amino acids. The germline V gene has CDR1 SGHAT and CDR2 FQNNGV. This clonotype was obtained from a human donor in good health (CMV status not recorded). Some clones in this sample may be carry-over from other donors' samples. This specimen was cultured CD8+ T cells from PBMCs, taken from culture after CMV antigen stimulation. This chain uses TRBV11-2 with TRBJ1-5; D remains unclear. The DNA of the CDR3 is TGTGCCAGCAGCGCCGATGGGGAGGTTACCAATCAGCCCCAGCATTTT. Translated, it gives CASSADGEVTNQPQHF.